Detailed here is one T cell receptor (beta chain). This sample is drawn from a study of blood T cell repertoires in COVID-19. Looking at the study overall: Italy, Spain and the United States were the sources of the convalescent and acute COVID-19 samples. Sources were T cells, B-cell-depleted T cells, or PBMCs; the material itself was cDNA or gDNA.

Germline lookup yields CDR1 SGHDT and CDR2 YYEEEE. The CDR3 covers 15 residues. V lost 2 bases and J 4 bases, leaving 15 bases between the germline ends. In the authors' methods: Estimated nucleated cell counts came from reference gene primer amplification. Generated by immunoSEQ multiplex PCR, the TCRdb table keeps only in-frame clones and is missing some. Clonal size and the V and J genes are those of that table, whereas D and trimming came from the DNA. The top ten hold 4% to 4.5% of the sample, which has over 85,000 clones, around 90% seen once. One Seattle source followed patients from active infection through their disease course.

Sequencing was performed on peripheral blood. The rearrangement links TRBV5-6 to TRBJ1-1; a weak D match, TRBD1 (5 bases). The sequence was collected from a human donor with COVID-19, enrolled during active disease. The donor label of this sample is uncertain. The CDR3 protein is CASSFREGVFTEAFF. CDR3 coding DNA: TGTGCCAGCAGCTTCAGGGAAGGGGTATTCACTGAAGCTTTCTTT.